This T cell receptor beta chain was sequenced in a study of cytomegalovirus exposure and HLA in healthy donors. Study results and limitations: Among TCR sequences, most were rare, though some public TCRs appeared in many donors. The classifier reportedly diagnosed cytomegalovirus status with high specificity and sensitivity.

With 60 Vbeta and 13 Jbeta primers, the PCR was carried out. Repertoires were generated with immunoSEQ multiplex PCR, while TCRdb's copy carries only in-frame clones and drops some. The sample lists a few hundred thousand clones; approximately 81% were seen once. This CDR3 has 15 residues. Germline CDR1 is SGHAT and CDR2 is FQNNGV. V was shortened by 6 bases and J by 0 bases, with 14 bases between the two germline ends. With regard to this clone: Its antigen is as yet unknown.

The clonotype originates from a woman aged 60-70 years in good health and CMV-seropositive. The sequenced sample was PBMCs. V gene TRBV11-2 combines with J gene TRBJ1-1, with a possible D match to TRBD1 (6 bases). As DNA, the CDR3 is TGTGCCAGCAGAAAATGGACAGCTTTGAACACTGAAGCTTTCTTT. It translates to CASRKWTALNTEAFF.